The 10 T cell receptor beta chains below all came from one sample that was sequenced in a study of OX40 agonist ivuxolimab in advanced cancers. Only in-frame clones appear in the TCRdb table, and some are missing; sequencing was by immunoSEQ multiplex PCR. The sample has 55,000 to 75,000 clones, roughly 87% seen once; the top ten hold 1.3%. The specimen comprised CD4+ or CD8+ T cells sorted from blood, sampled in a trial of the OX40 agonist ivuxolimab. The source of these receptors is an adult with an advanced solid tumor such as melanoma, head and neck, liver or kidney cancer.

The chain joins TRBV19 to TRBJ2-3; no firm D call. Trimming removed 0 bases at V and 7 bases at J, with 5 bases between. The CDR3 spans 12 residues. Looked up from germline, CDR1 is LNHDA and CDR2 is SQIVND (reference sequence). CDR3 residues: CASSIEGHTQYF. CDR3 sequence (DNA): TGTGCCAGTAGTATAGAGGGTCATACGCAGTATTTT.

This sequence joins TRBV11-2 and TRBJ1-1; D is ambiguous. The CDR3 sequence is 13 residues long. The V end lost 2 bases, the J end lost 11 bases, and 15 bases lay between the germline ends. Looked up from germline, CDR1 is SGHAT and CDR2 is FQNNGV. The CDR3 here is CASSLSRPGSAFF. The CDR3 region has the DNA TGTGCCAGCAGCTTAAGTAGGCCCGGCTCGGCTTTCTTT.

The chain combines TRBV9 with TRBJ1-3; the D is unclear. This CDR3 is built from 14 residues. In germline, CDR1 is SGDLS, CDR2 YYNGEE. The V end was cut by 1 base, the J end by 2 bases, with 7 bases between. The CDR3 loop reads CASSVLGAGNTIYF. CDR3 sequence (DNA): TGTGCCAGCAGCGTATTGGGAGCTGGAAACACCATATATTTT.

CDR3 loop: CASSDVSMNTEAFF. The CDR3 nucleotides are TGTGCCAGCAGTGACGTCTCTATGAACACTGAAGCTTTCTTT. The V gene is TRBV2, the J gene TRBJ1-1; D call uncertain. The germline CDR1 and CDR2 sequences are SNHLY and FYNNEI. V lost 3 bases to trimming and J lost 0 bases, with 8 bases between them. The CDR3 contains 14 residues.

The chain uses TRBV5-1 and TRBJ1-1; D gene ambiguous. Germline lookup yields CDR1 SGHRS and CDR2 YFSETQ. Deletions cut 3 bases from V and 5 bases from J, with 11 bases between. This CDR3 has 13 residues. Here the CDR3 DNA reads TGCGCCAGCAGCTCCGGATTGGGAACTGAAGCTTTCTTT. It yields the protein CASSSGLGTEAFF. Combining the CDR3 with reference TRBV5-1 and TRBJ1-1 gives the whole variable domain KAGVTQTPRYLIKTRGQQVTLSCSPISGHRSVSWYQQTPGQGLQFLFEYFSETQRNKGNFPGRFSGRQFSNSRSEMNVSTLELGDSALYLCASSSGLGTEAFFGQGTRLTVV.

The chain employs TRBV30 and TRBJ1-5; D may be TRBD1 (6 bases). The germline CDR1 and CDR2 sequences are GTSNPN and SVGIG (reference sequence). The CDR3 covers 13 residues. V lost 7 bases and J lost 3, with 13 bases in between. The DNA for the CDR3 is TGTGCCTTTGGGTACAGGGACAATCAGCCCCAGCATTTT. Translation gives CAFGYRDNQPQHF.

This clone was seen only once. The chain joins TRBV19 to TRBJ2-2, with 9 bases identical to TRBD1. The germline gives CDR1 LNHDA, CDR2 SQIVND (reference sequence). The CDR3 has 15 amino acids. V lost 7 bases and J lost 0; bases outside the gene matches: 3. This CDR3 is CASNTGGSNTGELFF. CDR3 coding DNA: TGTGCCAGTAACACAGGGGGCTCGAACACCGGGGAGCTGTTTTTT.

This chain joins TRBV2 and TRBJ1-1; the D gene is possibly TRBD1 (6 bases). CDR1 is SNHLY and CDR2 is FYNNEI in the germline V gene. Trimming cost V 5 bases and J 6 bases, with 13 bases left between them. The CDR3 consists of 13 residues. CDR3 protein: CASSPGVGAEAFF. The CDR3 bases are TGTGCCAGCAGTCCAGGGGTGGGGGCTGAAGCTTTCTTT.

This clone was picked up a small number of times. This sequence joins TRBV19 and TRBJ2-3, with 10 positions matching TRBD2. This CDR3 has 17 residues. Germline trimming cut 3 bases from V and 0 bases from J; bases unmatched to any gene: 6. Germline values: CDR1 LNHDA, CDR2 SQIVND (reference sequence). CDR3 region: CASSIPSGGSSTDTQYF. The DNA for the CDR3 is TGTGCCAGTAGTATCCCTAGCGGGGGCTCTAGCACAGATACGCAGTATTTT.

There are a few counts of this clone. The V gene is TRBV29-1, the J gene TRBJ1-4; TRBD1 matches 7 bases. Germline CDR1 is SQVTM and CDR2 is ANQGSEA. The ends lost 5 bases at V and 3 bases at J; junction bases unmatched: 9. The CDR3 spans 15 residues. DNA of the CDR3: TGCAGCGTTCTCCTGGGGAGGGGGCCTAATGAAAAACTGTTTTTT. It encodes CSVLLGRGPNEKLFF.